This T cell receptor (beta chain) was found in a study of T cell responses to AZD1222 COVID-19 vaccine. The CDR3 runs to 12 residues. V dropped 1 base and J dropped 7 bases, with 7 bases sitting between them. TCRdb's copy holds only in-frame clones and misses some; the assay was immunoSEQ multiplex PCR. The sample consists of about 120,000 clones, around 86% of them appearing once. In regard to this clone: Antigen: not known.

Study-level points and caveats: Most donors were white British and more were female, and clonal diversity was possibly underestimated. Repertoires were collected only later (after the peak T cell response had occurred).

This receptor was identified in an adult in good health. Source: peripheral blood, taken on day 0 of AZD1222 vaccination. The chain joins TRBV12-3 or TRBV12-4 to TRBJ1-2; D may be TRBD1 (6 bases). CDR3 in amino acids: CASSLEGGGYTF. DNA for the CDR3: TGTGCCAGCAGTTTAGAGGGGGGTGGCTACACCTTC.